This TCR beta chain was found in a study of cytomegalovirus exposure and HLA in healthy donors. General observations from the study: In a later analysis, CMV-associated beta chains were mostly HLA-associated, it appeared.

A note on this clone: Its target is unknown.

Germline lookup yields CDR1 ENHRY and CDR2 SYGVKD. J lost 10 bases, V lost 4 bases, and 10 bases had no gene match. The CDR3 totals 15 residues. Vbeta (60) and Jbeta (13) primers were used in the PCR. Using immunoSEQ multiplex PCR, the repertoire was profiled, and TCRdb retains in-frame clones only, with some absent. The sample gives about 89,000 clones, roughly 85% of which show up once; around 7% is in the top ten. The clonotype was recovered from a man aged 35-49 years in good health and CMV-seropositive. The gene calls are TRBV10-3 and TRBJ1-6; TRBD1 matches at 7 bases. The sequencing input was PBMCs. The CDR3 region is CAISAGTALGSPLHF. DNA of the CDR3: TGTGCCATCAGTGCTGGGACAGCCCTTGGATCACCCCTCCACTTT.